This TCR beta chain is from a study of shared clonotypes between healthy human individuals (dated by TCRdb to 2019 to 2021). About the investigation overall: Two women and a few men aged 18 to 49 years were included in the cohort. Libraries were prepared and TCR repertoires were sequenced by different laboratories using diverse techniques, in order to increase sequencing depth and limit assay-specific biases. To estimate repertoire size and how much clonotype sharing occurs between individuals, the study deeply sequenced the blood TCR repertoires of several healthy adults. Leukapheresis yielded between about 0.94 and 8.9 billion PBMCs per donor. For each donor, CD4 naive and CD4 memory were each given three plates, CD8 naive was given two plates, and CD8 memory was given one plate. Overall study results and their limits: Sampling was limited to blood, and TCR repertoires in tissue likely differ from TCR repertoires in blood. Pairwise subsampling indicated that sequencing depth was expected to affect the degree of clonotype sharing among donors. Compared with non-shared clonotypes, clonotypes shared by all four sorted-subset donors had higher generation probabilities. Even with the large sequencing depth, rarefaction of the sorted-subset datasets indicated that sequencing was incomplete. Naive subsets generally had larger estimated clonotype richness than memory subsets. The genetic and exposure-history diversity represented was limited by the small number of donors. When several donors were compared, the shared fraction of clonotypes was about 5.5% for naive CD4, approximately 3.5% for naive CD8, roughly 2.3% for memory CD4, and 0.4% for memory CD8.

This clone was seen more than once but under ten times. Its cognate antigen has yet to be identified. The record has no base qualities; no much larger clone is one base away. V is pared back by 5 bases and J by 7 bases, with 12 bases lying between the germline termini. For CDR1 and CDR2, the germline V gene (reference sequence) lists LNHDA and SQIVND. CDR3 length: 13 amino acids, cysteine to phenylalanine. Only the CDR3 part of the read is kept: 39 bases, read in frame from the first base. Donors were healthy HIV-negative adults with no recently reported acute infections or vaccinations. Only Caucasian adults living in Nashville, Tennessee, USA were represented among the donors. CD4+ T cells were enriched by magnetic negative selection; naive cells were then positively selected on CD45RA, and the negative fraction formed the memory subset. Blood was collected by leukapheresis, and PBMCs were isolated by Ficoll-Histopaque density gradient centrifugation and then cryopreserved in liquid nitrogen vapor phase. Purity and quantity of every magnetically sorted T cell population were checked by analytical flow cytometry. Genomic DNA was isolated from each sorted fraction and quantified by UV absorbance on a Nanodrop 2000c.

TCR CDR3 regions were amplified from genomic DNA by multiplex PCR using the deep immunoSEQ assay. Extracted genomic DNA from each cell subset was spread evenly across all wells of several immunoSEQ 96-well plates, with each plate serving as a replicate. Each replicate PCR for sorted subsets received roughly 0.2 ug genomic DNA, equal to about 30,000 T cell genomes. Purified libraries were quantified with a Qubit 3.0 fluorometer, sized on a Bioanalyzer 2100, and re-quantified with the KAPA Library Quantification kit. Every immunoSEQ 96-well plate was sequenced on a dedicated single-read 150-cycle Illumina NextSeq 550 flow cell. Per the source publication's procedure: Because only junctional sequences without quality scores were contained in the immunoSEQ output, filtering matching that applied to full-length reads could not be performed. Sequences were annotated with PyIR, a Python wrapper for IgBLAST v1.9, and V/J genes and CDR3 were assigned using IMGT germline references. Reads with weak V/J assignments (E-value above 1e-6), missing CDR3, stop codons, out-of-frame junctions, or ambiguous translated residues were removed. V3J clonotypes were defined by identical inferred V gene, J gene, and CDR3 amino acid sequence. Percentage overlap between repertoires was computed as shared unique clonotypes divided by the size of the smaller repertoire. Richness of each repertoire was evaluated using RTK rarefaction, the Chao1 estimator, and Recon v2.1 estimates of unobserved clonotypes. Generation probabilities for all TCRbeta clonotypes obtained by the gDNA method from a few donors were computed using OLGA. In TCRdb, the immuneACCESS table is reduced to in-frame sequences with V and J assigned. These tables do not hold every clone; where another copy was compared, an unresolved V gene accounts for under half, and the others remain unexplained. The DNA was the basis for D and trimming; V, J and clone size are from that table. The sample includes about 2.5 million clones, with around 92% observed a single time. The ten largest make up approximately 0.39% of the sample.

Sequenced: naive CD4+ T cells from PBMCs. This specimen's cell subset or site label, interpreted: CD45RA+ positively selected. This sequence was found in a man between 18 and 29 years old in good health. Some clones in this sample may be carry-over from other donors' samples. The chain was built from TRBV19 and TRBJ1-5; matching of 5 bases hints at TRBD1 as the D gene. The CDR3 region: CASSQGNEQPQHF. The DNA is TGTGCCAGTAGTCAGGGAAATGAGCAGCCCCAGCATTTT.